These 32 T cell receptor beta chains came from one sample sequenced in a study of cytomegalovirus exposure and HLA in healthy donors. TCRdb's table, derived via immunoSEQ multiplex PCR, lists solely in-frame clones and lacks some. The sample includes 200,000 to 250,000 clones, almost 90% of them seen just once. Sequenced: PBMCs. The receptors originated from a woman in her late teens or twenties in good health and CMV-seronegative.

The chain couples TRBV28 to TRBJ1-2, with D possibly TRBD1 on 6 matching bases. The germline V gene encodes CDR1 MDHEN and CDR2 SYDVKM. The CDR3 is 15 residues long. V gave up 2 bases and J gave up 7 bases, with 17 bases separating them. CDR3 amino acids: CASSLVGLGTPGYTF. The CDR3 DNA reads as TGTGCCAGCAGTTTAGTAGGATTAGGGACACCTGGCTACACCTTC.

This chain links TRBV6-1 with TRBJ2-1, with TRBD2 identical over 9 bases. The CDR3 is 15 amino acids. The ends lost 5 bases at V and 8 bases at J; junction bases unmatched: 10. CDR1 is MNHNS, CDR2 SASEGT, per germline. The CDR3 sequence is CASSLLAGDIDEQFF. Written as DNA, the CDR3 is TGTGCCAGCAGTTTACTAGCGGGCGATATAGATGAGCAGTTCTTC.

The CDR3 DNA follows: TGCGCCAGCAGCCAAGACCCTTACACCGGGGAGCTGTTTTTT. Its translation: CASSQDPYTGELFF. This chain connects TRBV4-3 to TRBJ2-2; no clear D gene. CDR3 size: 14 residues. V gave up 0 bases and J gave up 3 bases, with 5 bases separating them. Germline CDR1 is LGHNA and CDR2 is YSLEER.

The chain carries TRBV30 and TRBJ2-2; a possible D gene is TRBD2 (5 bases). Trimming removed 5 bases at V and 4 bases at J, with 14 bases between. Looked up from germline, CDR1 is GTSNPN and CDR2 is SVGIG (reference sequence). The CDR3 is 14 residues long. The chain's CDR3 is CAWGSRAGTGELFF. CDR3 coding DNA: TGTGCCTGGGGGTCCCGGGCGGGCACCGGGGAGCTGTTTTTT. The full variable domain, in which reference TRBV30 and TRBJ2-2 provide the parts outside the CDR3, is SQTIHQWPATLVQPVGSPLSLECTVEGTSNPNLYWYRQAAGRGLQLLFYSVGIGQISSEVPQNLSASRPQDRQFILSSKKLLLSDSGFYLCAWGSRAGTGELFFGEGSRLTVL.

This clone was seen only once. The V call is TRBV2, the J call TRBJ2-7, with D possibly being TRBD2 (5 bases). The CDR3 has 13 residues. The germline V gene has CDR1 SNHLY and CDR2 FYNNEI. Trimming took off 11 bases at V and 0 bases at J, with 14 bases between the two ends. The CDR3 DNA reads TGTGCCTCTGGACTCCGGACCTCCTACGAGCAGTACTTC. Protein: CASGLRTSYEQYF.

The genes are TRBV29-1 and TRBJ1-4, with 7 bases fitting TRBD1. The trim removed 6 bases at V and 4 bases at J, leaving 8 bases unmatched. Germline loops: CDR1 SQVTM, CDR2 ANQGSEA. The CDR3 totals 14 residues. The CDR3 here is CSVRTGALNEKLFF. The CDR3 nucleotides read TGCAGCGTAAGAACAGGGGCGCTTAATGAAAAACTGTTTTTT.

The V and J genes are TRBV11-2 and TRBJ2-3, with unresolved D. From germline, CDR1 is SGHAT and CDR2 FQNNGV. CDR3 length: 14 residues. V was trimmed by 3 bases and J by 6 bases, leaving 13 bases between them. The CDR3 loop reads CASSFASSRDTQYF. The CDR3 bases are TGTGCCAGCAGCTTTGCGTCGAGCCGGGATACGCAGTATTTT.

The rearrangement uses TRBV4-1 and TRBJ2-1; TRBD2 aligns across 9 bases. Trimming at V came to 1 base and at J to 9 bases, leaving 10 bases not matched to a gene. Germline V gene sequence: CDR1 MGHRA, CDR2 YSYEKL. This CDR3 spans 16 amino acids. Here the CDR3 reads CASSQARTSVGREQFF. The CDR3 DNA follows: TGCGCCAGCAGCCAAGCTAGGACTAGCGTGGGGCGTGAGCAGTTCTTC.

The chain combines TRBV5-1 with TRBJ2-5, with 8 bases fitting TRBD1. The CDR3 has 14 residues. J was trimmed by 5 bases and V by 4 bases; bases with no gene match: 7. Germline V CDR1 and CDR2: SGHRS, YFSETQ. The CDR3: CASSPQGARETQYF. In DNA, the CDR3 is TGCGCCAGCAGCCCTCAGGGGGCCAGGGAGACCCAGTACTTC. Full variable domain (missing parts from reference TRBV5-1 and TRBJ2-5): KAGVTQTPRYLIKTRGQQVTLSCSPISGHRSVSWYQQTPGQGLQFLFEYFSETQRNKGNFPGRFSGRQFSNSRSEMNVSTLELGDSALYLCASSPQGARETQYFGPGTRLLVL.

V usage is TRBV19 and J usage is TRBJ1-4, with D tentatively TRBD1 (6 bases). CDR1 and CDR2 (germline): LNHDA, SQIVND (reference sequence). CDR3 length: 16 residues. V lost 6 bases and J lost 5, with 19 bases in between. This CDR3 reads CASSTPGGGSNEKLFF. CDR3 nucleotides: TGTGCCAGTAGCACGCCGGGAGGGGGTTCCAATGAAAAACTGTTTTTT.

The chain carries TRBV30 and TRBJ1-2; 9 bases map to TRBD1. This CDR3 spans 14 amino acids. Germline V gene sequence: CDR1 GTSNPN, CDR2 SVGIG (reference sequence). V was pared by 5 bases and J by 2 bases, with 6 bases of the junction left unmatched. The CDR3 DNA sequence: TGTGCCTGGGCCCGGGACAGGGCGAACTATGGCTACACCTTC. This translates into CAWARDRANYGYTF.

V and J are TRBV27 and TRBJ1-4; TRBD1 matches at 7 bases. The junction had 4 bases not matched to a gene; V was cut back by 5 bases and J by 4 bases. The CDR3 extends over 14 amino acids. The germline V gene encodes CDR1 MNHEY and CDR2 SMNVEV (reference sequence). The CDR3, as DNA: TGTGCCAGCAGTGGACAGGCCATTAATGAAAAACTGTTTTTT. Its translation: CASSGQAINEKLFF. Full variable domain (rest looked up from reference TRBV27 and TRBJ1-4): EAQVTQNPRYLITVTGKKLTVTCSQNMNHEYMSWYRQDPGLGLRQIYYSMNVEVTDKGDVPEGYKVSRKEKRNFPLILESPSPNQTSLYFCASSGQAINEKLFFGSGTQLSVL.

The chain joins TRBV15 to TRBJ2-6; 9 nucleotides agree with TRBD1. Losses at the gene ends were 4 bases for V and 0 bases for J; bases not matched to a gene: 13. This CDR3 is built from 20 residues. Germline V CDR1 and CDR2: LNHNV, YYDKDF (reference sequence). CDR3 sequence reads: CATSNRDRESLSSGANVLTF. The CDR3 DNA sequence: TGTGCCACCAGCAACCGGGACAGGGAATCCCTTAGCTCTGGGGCCAACGTCCTGACTTTC. Based on the CDR3 plus reference TRBV15 and TRBJ2-6, the full variable domain is DAMVIQNPRYQVTQFGKPVTLSCSQTLNHNVMYWYQQKSSQAPKLLFHYYDKDFNNEADTPDNFQSRRPNTSFCFLDIRSPGLGDTAMYLCATSNRDRESLSSGANVLTFGAGSRLTVL.

This clone was seen just once. This chain joins TRBV28 and TRBJ2-5, with TRBD1 matching over 7 bases. Germline assignment: CDR1 MDHEN and CDR2 SYDVKM. After removal of 3 bases from V and 0 bases from J, the junction contained 4 bases not matched to a gene. This CDR3 has 15 residues. In DNA form, the CDR3 reads TGTGCCAGCAGTTTTGCCGGGACAGACCAAGAGACCCAGTACTTC. Its translation is CASSFAGTDQETQYF.

This chain joins TRBV7-9 and TRBJ1-2; perhaps TRBD1 as D (6 bases). Trimming took off 5 bases at V and 7 bases at J, with 20 bases between the two ends. The CDR3 covers 15 residues. Germline V gene lookup returns CDR1 SEHNR and CDR2 FQNEAQ (reference sequence). CDR3 amino acids: CASSGGAGQTIGYTF. The CDR3 DNA is TGTGCCAGCAGCGGGGGAGCAGGACAGACGATTGGCTACACCTTC.

This clone was seen once. V is TRBV30 and J is TRBJ2-1, with TRBD2 identical over 7 bases. Germline V gene data show CDR1 as GTSNPN and CDR2 as SVGIG (reference sequence). The J segment lost 6 bases and the V segment lost 7 bases, leaving 6 bases of the junction unmatched. This CDR3 has 12 amino acids. Here the CDR3 reads CASSGAGNEQFF. Written as DNA, the CDR3 is TGTGCCTCAAGCGGGGCCGGCAATGAGCAGTTCTTC.

The V and J genes are TRBV28 and TRBJ2-3; D uncertain. Trimming shortened V by 2 bases and J by 0 bases, and 15 bases separated the two germline ends. CDR1 is MDHEN and CDR2 is SYDVKM in the germline V gene. The CDR3 contains 17 residues. In DNA form, the CDR3 reads TGTGCCAGCAGTTTAATCCCTCTGGTGACTAGCACAGATACGCAGTATTTT. Its translation is CASSLIPLVTSTDTQYF.

Notes on this clone: A read error may account for a junction end that differs from germline. The chain is built from TRBV7-7 and TRBJ2-3; D ambiguous. The CDR3 sequence is 14 residues long. Per germline, CDR1 SSHAT and CDR2 FNYEAQ (reference sequence). The CDR3 spells CASSLGPDTDTQYF. The CDR3 nucleotides read TGTGCTAGCAGCTTAGGGCCAGACACAGATACGCAGTATTTT.

The chain links TRBV7-6 to TRBJ1-5, with a tentative D call TRBD1 (5 bases). Trimming removed 3 bases at V and 7 bases at J, with 10 bases between. This CDR3 region has 13 residues. Germline V lookup: CDR1 SGHVS, CDR2 FNYEAQ. The CDR3 protein is CASSLGGGQPQHF. The CDR3 DNA reads TGTGCCAGCAGCTTGGGGGGTGGGCAGCCCCAGCATTTT.

This rearrangement joins TRBV6-1 to TRBJ2-3; D not certain. The CDR3 is made up of 17 amino acids. Looked up from germline, CDR1 is MNHNS and CDR2 is SASEGT. Trimming cost V 0 bases and J 2 bases, with 15 bases left between them. The CDR3 loop is CASSEAEPYPYTDTQYF. The CDR3 nucleotides are TGTGCCAGCAGTGAAGCTGAGCCATACCCCTACACAGATACGCAGTATTTT.

This chain links TRBV13 with TRBJ2-3; D not certain. Germline values: CDR1 PRHDT, CDR2 FYEKMQ (reference sequence). This CDR3 has 13 residues. The ends were cut back, 5 bases at V and 0 bases at J, with 6 bases in the middle. For the CDR3, the DNA is TGTGCCAGCAGCCCAACTAGCACAGATACGCAGTATTTT. Encoded protein: CASSPTSTDTQYF.

This chain joins TRBV6-6 and TRBJ1-2; D is undetermined. CDR3 length: 13 amino acids. Germline V gene lookup returns CDR1 MNHNY and CDR2 SVGAGI (reference sequence). V lost 6 bases and J 4 bases, leaving 12 bases between the germline ends. CDR3 nucleotide sequence: TGTGCCAGCAGAGCCGAGGGAATCTATGGCTACACCTTC. Translated, it gives CASRAEGIYGYTF.

This rearrangement joins TRBV18 to TRBJ2-7; TRBD1 agrees at 9 bases. The V gene's germline CDR1 is KGHSH and CDR2 LQKENI. The CDR3 is made up of 15 amino acids. Trimming removed 2 bases from V and 6 bases from J; junction bases left unmatched: 8. CDR3 coding DNA: TGTGCCAGCTCACCATTGACGGACAGGGGCGGCGAGCAGTACTTC. It codes for CASSPLTDRGGEQYF.

The chain couples TRBV27 to TRBJ2-1; 11 positions agree with TRBD2. Per germline, CDR1 MNHEY and CDR2 SMNVEV (reference sequence). V dropped 4 bases and J dropped 7; count of bases not matched to a gene: 21. The CDR3 spans 20 residues. This CDR3 is CASSSRWATSGTRRGNEQFF. CDR3 bases: TGTGCCAGCAGTTCAAGGTGGGCGACTAGCGGGACTCGAAGGGGTAATGAGCAGTTCTTC.

This clone came up a few times. The V and J genes are TRBV28 and TRBJ1-2; the match to TRBD1 covers 7 bases. The germline CDR1 and CDR2 sequences are MDHEN and SYDVKM. V lost 5 bases and J lost 4; bases outside the gene matches: 10. The CDR3 length is 15 residues. Here the CDR3 DNA reads TGTGCCAGCAGTACAGGGGCCTACCCGTCCTATGGCTACACCTTC. This encodes CASSTGAYPSYGYTF.

J is TRBJ2-7 and V is TRBV5-1; TRBD2 agrees at 7 bases. Trimming at V came to 2 bases and at J to 7 bases, leaving 6 bases not matched to a gene. The CDR3 sequence is 13 residues long. CDR1 SGHRS and CDR2 YFSETQ come from the germline V gene. CDR3 protein: CASSFGPSGEQYF. The CDR3 bases are TGCGCCAGCAGCTTCGGCCCTAGCGGAGAGCAGTACTTC.

This clone occurred a few times. The chain is built from TRBV2 and TRBJ1-4; 9 bases are shared with TRBD1. With 7 bases clipped from V and 8 bases from J, the junction kept 5 bases outside the gene matches. CDR1 and CDR2 (germline): SNHLY, FYNNEI. This CDR3 comprises 13 residues. The CDR3 DNA reads TGTGCCAGCAACACAGGGGGCATAGAAAAACTGTTTTTT. As protein: CASNTGGIEKLFF.

This clone was detected a few times. CDR3 DNA sequence: TGTGCCAGCAGCTTAGGAGGTAGTGGAAAACTGTTTTTT. Translating it yields CASSLGGSGKLFF. The rearrangement links TRBV7-9 to TRBJ1-4, with D unclear. The CDR3 spans 13 residues. V was shortened by 1 base and J by 10 bases, with 10 bases between the two germline ends. CDR1 and CDR2 (germline): SEHNR, FQNEAQ (reference sequence).

In its sample, this clone was seen once. V gene TRBV7-9 combines with J gene TRBJ2-2, with a tentative D call TRBD1 (6 bases). The CDR3 runs to 15 residues. CDR1 is SEHNR, CDR2 FQNEAQ, per germline (reference sequence). Trimming took 6 bases from V and 6 from J, leaving 17 bases between them. CDR3 residues: CASRPQGRRPGELFF. DNA for the CDR3: TGTGCCAGCAGACCACAGGGCCGTCGCCCCGGGGAGCTGTTTTTT.

The chain carries TRBV9 and TRBJ2-1, with 8 nucleotides matching TRBD1. V shed 2 bases, J shed 4 bases, and the junction held 2 bases outside the gene matches. Germline V CDR1 and CDR2: SGDLS, YYNGEE. CDR3 length: 14 amino acids. CDR3 protein: CASSVGQAYNEQFF. The CDR3 DNA sequence: TGTGCCAGCAGCGTGGGACAGGCATACAATGAGCAGTTCTTC.

V usage is TRBV4-3 and J usage is TRBJ1-2; TRBD1 aligns across 9 bases. CDR3 length: 15 residues. Germline-derived CDR1 and CDR2 are LGHNA and YSLEER. With V trimmed by 2 bases and J by 4 bases, 5 bases remained unmatched. The CDR3 DNA is TGCGCCAGCAGCCAAAGTGGACAGGGGCCCTATGGCTACACCTTC. Its protein product is CASSQSGQGPYGYTF.

Details on this clone: A read error may produce the germline difference seen at one junction end. The chain uses TRBV7-2 and TRBJ2-7; 9 bases are a match to TRBD2. The CDR3 totals 12 residues. Germline-derived CDR1 and CDR2 are SGHTA and FQGNSA. CDR3 nucleotide sequence: TGTGCCAGCAGCCTAACCGCTAGCGGGGCCCTATTC. This translates into CASSLTASGALF.